These 25 T cell receptor beta chains were sequenced from one sample in a study of control samples from healthy donors and cancer patients. Here immunoSEQ multiplex PCR was the method, and the copy in TCRdb shows in-frame clones only, minus some. The profile covers about 120,000 clones, with about 90% appearing a single time and less than 2.5% taken by the ten largest. The sample consisted of blood. The receptor set was obtained from a woman aged 50 to 60 in good health.

The V call is TRBV28, the J call TRBJ1-2, with TRBD1 identical over 9 bases. Losses at the gene ends were 6 bases for V and 3 bases for J; bases not matched to a gene: 5. The CDR3 loop spans 14 amino acids. Germline values: CDR1 MDHEN, CDR2 SYDVKM. This chain's CDR3 is CASRGDRAYYGYTF. In nucleotides, the CDR3 is TGTGCCAGCAGGGGGGACAGGGCTTACTATGGCTACACCTTC.

The chain links TRBV6-4 to TRBJ2-1, with TRBD2 as a possible D gene (6 bases). CDR1 and CDR2 (germline): MRHNA, SNTAGT. Between the trimmed V and J ends, which lost 0 bases and 9 bases, there was a span of 9 bases. This CDR3 is 13 amino acids long. The CDR3 loop is CASSDSGGGEQFF. The CDR3 DNA reads as TGTGCCAGCAGTGACTCTGGGGGAGGTGAGCAGTTCTTC.

The chain couples TRBV7-9 to TRBJ2-1; TRBD2 agrees at 7 bases. Looked up from germline, CDR1 is SEHNR and CDR2 is FQNEAQ (reference sequence). This CDR3 has 12 residues. The junction had 7 bases not matched to a gene; V was cut back by 7 bases and J by 10 bases. In DNA form, the CDR3 reads TGTGCCAGCACCAAAGAACTAGCGGAGCAGTTCTTC. This encodes CASTKELAEQFF.

The chain's CDR3 is CASSFGDAYEQYF. The CDR3 DNA reads as TGCGCCAGCAGCTTTGGGGACGCCTACGAGCAGTACTTC. The genes are TRBV5-1 and TRBJ2-7; D tentatively fits TRBD1 or TRBD2 (5 bases each). The V and J ends lost 2 bases and 2 bases respectively, with 8 bases between them. This CDR3 spans 13 amino acids. CDR1 and CDR2 from the germline V gene are SGHRS and YFSETQ.

V and J are TRBV28 and TRBJ1-1; TRBD1 might be the D (6 bases). CDR3 size: 14 residues. V dropped 3 bases and J dropped 1 base, with 9 bases sitting between them. Per germline, CDR1 MDHEN and CDR2 SYDVKM. The CDR3 bases are TGTGCCAGCAGTTTTACAGGGAAGAACACTGAAGCTTTCTTT. Protein: CASSFTGKNTEAFF.

The rearrangement links TRBV14 to TRBJ2-5; either TRBD1 or TRBD2 may supply D (5 bases each). The V end was cut by 2 bases, the J end by 2 bases, with 12 bases between. Germline lookup yields CDR1 SGHDN and CDR2 FVKESK. The CDR3 loop spans 15 amino acids. This CDR3 reads CASSQYQGRQETQYF. In DNA, the CDR3 is TGTGCCAGCAGCCAATACCAGGGACGACAAGAGACCCAGTACTTC.

This chain's CDR3 is CASSPRVLETQYF. The CDR3 bases are TGTGCCAGCAGCCCCAGGGTATTGGAGACCCAGTACTTC. The rearrangement uses TRBV7-8 and TRBJ2-5; D might be TRBD1 (5 bases). CDR3 length equals 13 residues. V dropped 5 bases and J dropped 5 bases, with 12 bases sitting between them. Per the germline V gene, CDR1 is SGHVS and CDR2 is FQNEAQ.

For the CDR3, the DNA is TGTGCCAGCAGCCCATGGGCGGGAACCTACGAGCAGTACTTC. This gives the protein CASSPWAGTYEQYF. This chain connects TRBV13 to TRBJ2-7; the D gene is possibly TRBD2 (6 bases). Germline V lookup: CDR1 PRHDT, CDR2 FYEKMQ (reference sequence). Trimming cost V 5 bases and J 2 bases, with 13 bases left between them. CDR3 length equals 14 residues.

The V and J genes are TRBV27 and TRBJ2-7, with D maybe TRBD1 (6 bases). Germline CDR1 and CDR2: MNHEY and SMNVEV (reference sequence). Trimming took 7 bases from V and 4 from J, leaving 20 bases between them. This CDR3 is 15 amino acids long. This CDR3 reads CASTKRGTQGYEQYF. The CDR3 bases are TGTGCCAGCACCAAAAGGGGGACACAGGGTTACGAGCAGTACTTC.

The chain links TRBV19 to TRBJ1-5; a weak D match, TRBD1 (6 bases). Per the germline V gene, CDR1 is LNHDA and CDR2 is SQIVND (reference sequence). The CDR3 contains 16 residues. With 3 bases removed from V and 3 bases from J, the gap between germline ends came to 15 bases. This chain's CDR3 is CASSMGAGRPNQPQHF. DNA of the CDR3: TGTGCCAGTAGTATGGGGGCCGGGAGACCCAATCAGCCCCAGCATTTT.

This chain uses TRBV7-9 with TRBJ1-3; D is ambiguous. This CDR3 spans 13 amino acids. V gave up 8 bases and J gave up 0 bases, with 8 bases separating them. Germline V gene lookup returns CDR1 SEHNR and CDR2 FQNEAQ (reference sequence). CDR3 in DNA: TGTGCCAGCTCCCGACCCTCTGGAAACACCATATATTTT. Its protein product is CASSRPSGNTIYF.

V and J are TRBV10-3 and TRBJ2-7; the D gene is possibly TRBD1 (6 bases). CDR1 ENHRY and CDR2 SYGVKD come from the germline V gene. V was pared by 6 bases and J by 1 base, with 10 bases between. The CDR3 has 13 amino acids. This chain's CDR3 is CAIRAGESYEQYF. The CDR3 nucleotides are TGTGCCATCAGAGCAGGGGAGTCCTACGAGCAGTACTTC.

There are a few counts of this clone. The V gene is TRBV29-1, the J gene TRBJ1-1; D gene unclear. V lost 7 bases and J lost 2, with 5 bases in between. Per germline, CDR1 SQVTM and CDR2 ANQGSEA. CDR3 length: 10 residues. This CDR3 is CSAVNTEAFF. As DNA, the CDR3 is TGCAGCGCCGTCAACACTGAAGCTTTCTTT. Based on the CDR3 plus reference TRBV29-1 and TRBJ1-1, the full variable domain is SAVISQKPSRDICQRGTSLTIQCQVDSQVTMMFWYRQQPGQSLTLIATANQGSEATYESGFVIDKFPISRPNLTFSTLTVSNMSPEDSSIYLCSAVNTEAFFGQGTRLTVV.

The chain joins TRBV5-6 to TRBJ1-5, with D possibly TRBD1 on 5 matching bases. Trimming shortened V by 1 base and J by 7 bases, and 12 bases separated the two germline ends. The CDR3 spans 14 residues. The germline gives CDR1 SGHDT, CDR2 YYEEEE. The CDR3 DNA is TGTGCCAGCAGCTTGTTTGGGGGGAACCAGCCCCAGCATTTT. Translation: CASSLFGGNQPQHF.

A single count supports this clone. This chain links TRBV15 with TRBJ1-2; maybe TRBD1 (6 bases). The CDR3 is 15 residues long. Trimming pared 0 bases from V and 2 bases from J, leaving 10 bases between. CDR1 is LNHNV and CDR2 is YYDKDF in the germline V gene (reference sequence). DNA of the CDR3: TGTGCCACCAGCAGAGAAACAGGGCTGAACTATGGCTACACCTTC. Translating it yields CATSRETGLNYGYTF.

This sequence joins TRBV3-1 (or the pseudogene TRBV3-2) and TRBJ2-5; D remains unclear. Germline values: CDR1 LGHDT, CDR2 YNNKEL (reference sequence). The V and J ends lost 0 bases and 2 bases respectively, with 10 bases between them. This CDR3 is 15 amino acids long. The DNA for the CDR3 is TGTGCCAGCAGCCAAGATGTAGCTAATCAAGAGACCCAGTACTTC. Its protein is CASSQDVANQETQYF.

The rearrangement links TRBV19 to TRBJ2-1, with 13 bases aligning to TRBD2. Looked up from germline, CDR1 is LNHDA and CDR2 is SQIVND (reference sequence). CDR3 length: 17 residues. The trim removed 5 bases at V and 15 bases at J, leaving 19 bases unmatched. CDR3 in amino acids: CASSAHRTDTSGGVPFF. The CDR3 DNA sequence: TGTGCCAGTAGTGCCCACCGGACAGACACTAGCGGGGGGGTCCCGTTCTTC.

The J gene is TRBJ2-7, the V gene TRBV27, with TRBD1 matching over 7 bases. Germline CDR1 and CDR2: MNHEY and SMNVEV (reference sequence). This CDR3 is built from 13 residues. V dropped 5 bases and J dropped 6; count of bases not matched to a gene: 7. In nucleotides, the CDR3 is TGTGCCAGCAGTCCGACAGGGCCAGGCGAGCAGTACTTC. Translated: CASSPTGPGEQYF.

The chain combines TRBV28 with TRBJ1-5; maybe TRBD1 (6 bases). V was clipped by 3 bases and J by 5 bases, with 14 bases between them. CDR3 size: 15 residues. The germline CDR1 and CDR2 sequences are MDHEN and SYDVKM. In nucleotides, the CDR3 is TGTGCCAGCAGTTTCGCGGACAGAGAAGATCAGCCCCAGCATTTT. This gives the protein CASSFADREDQPQHF.

V gene TRBV2 combines with J gene TRBJ2-2; D assignment may be TRBD1 or TRBD2 (5 bases each). The V end was cut by 2 bases, the J end by 5 bases, with 9 bases between. The CDR3 sequence is 14 residues long. Germline lookup yields CDR1 SNHLY and CDR2 FYNNEI. The CDR3 nucleotides read TGTGCCAGCAGTGAACCGGGACGGACCGGGGAGCTGTTTTTT. Translating it yields CASSEPGRTGELFF.

This chain connects TRBV30 to TRBJ1-2; D is ambiguous. V was clipped by 0 bases and J by 0 bases, with 8 bases between them. The CDR3 sequence is 14 residues long. Germline V CDR1 and CDR2: GTSNPN, SVGIG (reference sequence). CDR3 DNA sequence: TGTGCCTGGAGTGTATTCCCCGCTAACTATGGCTACACCTTC. Encoded protein: CAWSVFPANYGYTF.

This chain uses TRBV7-2 with TRBJ1-1, with D possibly TRBD1 on 5 matching bases. CDR3 size: 15 residues. Germline V gives CDR1 SGHTA, CDR2 FQGNSA. The germline V and J ends were trimmed by 5 bases and 1 base, with 14 bases remaining between them. CDR3: CASSPGGRANTEAFF. CDR3 coding DNA: TGTGCCAGCAGCCCCGGAGGCAGGGCGAACACTGAAGCTTTCTTT.

The rearrangement uses TRBV19 and TRBJ2-7; D gene uncertain. CDR1 LNHDA and CDR2 SQIVND come from the germline V gene (reference sequence). CDR3 length: 14 amino acids. Between the trimmed V and J ends, which lost 6 bases and 2 bases, there was a span of 14 bases. This CDR3 reads CASSMLARPYEQYF. Written as DNA, the CDR3 is TGTGCCAGTAGCATGTTGGCCAGGCCCTACGAGCAGTACTTC.

This chain links TRBV7-9 with TRBJ1-2, with D uncertain. The CDR3 covers 16 residues. CDR1 is SEHNR and CDR2 is FQNEAQ in the germline V gene (reference sequence). Trimming took off 0 bases at V and 4 bases at J, with 15 bases between the two ends. In nucleotides, the CDR3 is TGTGCCAGCAGCTTAGCGGCAACAGCGCAGTCCTATGGCTACACCTTC. This encodes CASSLAATAQSYGYTF.

The rearrangement links TRBV19 to TRBJ2-1; D remains unclear. The CDR3 is made up of 15 amino acids. Germline lookup yields CDR1 LNHDA and CDR2 SQIVND (reference sequence). V gave up 1 base and J gave up 9 bases, with 16 bases separating them. For the CDR3, the DNA is TGTGCCAGTAGTATAGGATCAGCCTATGGTCGTGAGCAGTTCTTC. As protein: CASSIGSAYGREQFF.